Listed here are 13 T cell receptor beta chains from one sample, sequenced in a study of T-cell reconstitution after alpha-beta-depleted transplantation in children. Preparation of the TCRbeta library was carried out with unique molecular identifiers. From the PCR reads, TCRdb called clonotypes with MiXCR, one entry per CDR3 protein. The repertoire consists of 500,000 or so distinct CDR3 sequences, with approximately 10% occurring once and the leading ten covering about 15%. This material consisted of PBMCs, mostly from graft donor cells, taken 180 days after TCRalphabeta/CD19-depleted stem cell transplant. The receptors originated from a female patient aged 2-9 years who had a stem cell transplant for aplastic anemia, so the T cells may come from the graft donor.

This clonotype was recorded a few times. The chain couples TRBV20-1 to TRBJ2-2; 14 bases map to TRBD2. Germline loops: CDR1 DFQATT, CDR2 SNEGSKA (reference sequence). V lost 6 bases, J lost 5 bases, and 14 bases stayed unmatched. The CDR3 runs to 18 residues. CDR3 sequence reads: CSARPSSGTSGSTGELFF. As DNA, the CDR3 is TGCAGTGCGAGACCTTCTTCCGGGACTAGCGGGAGTACCGGGGAGCTGTTTTTT.

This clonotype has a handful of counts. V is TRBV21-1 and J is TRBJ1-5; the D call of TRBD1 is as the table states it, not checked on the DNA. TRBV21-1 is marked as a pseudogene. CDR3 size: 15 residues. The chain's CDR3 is CASSNPYALNQPQHF. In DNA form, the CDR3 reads TGTGCCAGCAGCAATCCCTACGCCCTCAATCAGCCCCAGCATTTT.

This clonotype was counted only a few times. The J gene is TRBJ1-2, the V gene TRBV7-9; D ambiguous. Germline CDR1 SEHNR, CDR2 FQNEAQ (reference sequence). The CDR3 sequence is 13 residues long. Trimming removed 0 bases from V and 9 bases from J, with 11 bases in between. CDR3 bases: TGTGCCAGCAGCTTAGCGCGGGAAAAAAGCTACACCTTC. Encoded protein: CASSLAREKSYTF.

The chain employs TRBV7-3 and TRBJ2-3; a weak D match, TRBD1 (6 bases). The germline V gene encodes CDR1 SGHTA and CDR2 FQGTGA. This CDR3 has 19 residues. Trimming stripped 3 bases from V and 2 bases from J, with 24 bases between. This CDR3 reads CASSLTGPLWGSHTDTQYF. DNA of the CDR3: TGTGCCAGCAGCTTGACAGGACCGTTATGGGGGAGTCACACAGATACGCAGTATTTT.

CDR3 in amino acids: CSARQGPGELFF. The CDR3 DNA follows: TGCAGTGCTAGGCAGGGACCCGGGGAGCTGTTTTTT. This chain uses TRBV20-1 with TRBJ2-2, with D possibly called TRBD1 or TRBD2 (5 bases each). Germline V lookup: CDR1 DFQATT, CDR2 SNEGSKA (reference sequence). The CDR3 length is 12 residues. The ends were cut back, 3 bases at V and 6 bases at J, with 8 bases in the middle.

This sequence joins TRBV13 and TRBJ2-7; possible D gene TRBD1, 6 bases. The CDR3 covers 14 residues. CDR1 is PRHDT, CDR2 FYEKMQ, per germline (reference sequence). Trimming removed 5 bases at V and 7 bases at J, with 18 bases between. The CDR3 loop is CASSPRTDQGEQYV. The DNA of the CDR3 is TGTGCCAGCAGCCCGAGGACAGATCAAGGAGAGCAGTACGTC.

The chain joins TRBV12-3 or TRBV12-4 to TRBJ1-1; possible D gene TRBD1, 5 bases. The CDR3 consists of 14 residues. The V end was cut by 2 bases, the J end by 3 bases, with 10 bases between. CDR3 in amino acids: CASSLTGRDTEAFF. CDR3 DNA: TGTGCCAGCAGTTTAACGGGGCGGGACACTGAAGCTTTCTTT.

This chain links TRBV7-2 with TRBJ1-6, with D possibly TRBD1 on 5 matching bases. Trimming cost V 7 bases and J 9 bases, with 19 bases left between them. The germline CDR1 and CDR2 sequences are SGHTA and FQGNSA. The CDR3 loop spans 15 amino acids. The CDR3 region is CASTYTRGYGSPLHF. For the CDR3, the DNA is TGTGCCAGCACCTACACGAGGGGTTACGGTTCACCCCTCCACTTT.

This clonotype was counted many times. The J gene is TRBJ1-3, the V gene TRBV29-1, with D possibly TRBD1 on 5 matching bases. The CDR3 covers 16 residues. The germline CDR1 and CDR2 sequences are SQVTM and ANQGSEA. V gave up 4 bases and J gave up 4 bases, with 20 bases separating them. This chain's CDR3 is CSVGETRGLAGNTIYF. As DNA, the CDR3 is TGCAGCGTTGGGGAGACGAGGGGTTTGGCCGGAAACACCATATATTTT.

The chain's CDR3 is CSVVGLGSSGELFF. CDR3 bases: TGCAGCGTTGTGGGACTAGGTTCATCCGGGGAGCTGTTTTTT. The chain uses TRBV29-1 and TRBJ2-2; 8 nucleotides agree with TRBD2. The CDR3 is 14 amino acids. Trimming took 4 bases from V and 6 from J; bases not matched to a gene: 7. CDR1 and CDR2 from the germline V gene are SQVTM and ANQGSEA.

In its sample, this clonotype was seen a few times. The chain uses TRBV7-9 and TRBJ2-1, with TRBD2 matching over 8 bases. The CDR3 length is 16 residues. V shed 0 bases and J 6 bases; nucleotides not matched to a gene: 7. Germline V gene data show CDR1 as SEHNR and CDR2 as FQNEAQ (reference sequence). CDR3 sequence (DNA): TGTGCCAGCAGCTTAGCAGGACTAGCCATGTTCAATGAGCAGTTCTTC. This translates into CASSLAGLAMFNEQFF.

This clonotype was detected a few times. The CDR3 nucleotides are TGTGCCAGTAGTTTTCCGACTAGCGGGAGGTCCAATGAGCAGTTCTTC. Translating it yields CASSFPTSGRSNEQFF. The chain carries TRBV19 and TRBJ2-1; the match to TRBD2 covers 13 bases. This CDR3 has 16 amino acids. V was pared by 5 bases and J by 6 bases, with 7 bases of the junction left unmatched. The germline V gene has CDR1 LNHDA and CDR2 SQIVND (reference sequence).

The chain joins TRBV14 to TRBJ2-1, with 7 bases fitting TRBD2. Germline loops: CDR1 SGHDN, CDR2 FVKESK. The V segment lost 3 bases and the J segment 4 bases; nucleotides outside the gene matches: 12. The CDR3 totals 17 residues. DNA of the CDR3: TGTGCCAGCAGCCACCGTGGTTTGAGCGGGATTTACAATGAGCAGTTCTTC. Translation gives CASSHRGLSGIYNEQFF.